The 2 T cell receptor beta chains in this list originate from one sample, sequenced in a study of PD-1 blockade in classical Hodgkin lymphoma. The time point was: cycle 4 day 1 (C4D1), after more than five weeks of nivolumab. Every patient experienced relapse after autologous stem cell transplantation, and brentuximab vedotin exposure varied. Produced via immunoSEQ multiplex PCR; TCRdb's table is partial and in-frame only. This table holds around 53,000 clones, about 75% found once. Sequenced here: peripheral blood mononuclear cells (PBMCs), sampled before the fourth cycle of nivolumab. Receptors were obtained from a human donor with classical Hodgkin lymphoma.

This chain uses TRBV6-1 with TRBJ2-7; TRBD2 might be the D (5 bases). Germline-derived CDR1 and CDR2 are MNHNS and SASEGT. Trimming pared 4 bases from V and 6 bases from J, leaving 19 bases between. The CDR3 totals 15 residues. The CDR3 sequence is CASSGRALTSREQYF. In DNA form, the CDR3 reads TGTGCCAGCAGTGGGCGGGCCCTTACATCTCGCGAGCAGTACTTC.

In this sample, this clone turned up a few times. V gene TRBV28 combines with J gene TRBJ1-2, with TRBD1 as a possible D gene (5 bases). The CDR3 is 11 residues long. V was cut by 1 base and J by 13 bases, with 10 bases left in between. CDR1 is MDHEN and CDR2 is SYDVKM in the germline V gene. This CDR3 reads CASSLLRDLTF. In DNA, the CDR3 is TGTGCCAGCAGTTTATTAAGGGACCTCACCTTC.